These 13 T cell receptor beta chains were sequenced from one sample in a study of blood T cell repertoires in COVID-19. The table came from immunoSEQ multiplex PCR; TCRdb's copy has only in-frame clones and leaves some out. The sample yields 60,000 to 95,000 clones, roughly 90% seen once. The sequenced sample was peripheral blood. These receptors originate from a woman older than 75 with active or convalescent COVID-19.

This chain joins TRBV6-6 and TRBJ2-7; D may be TRBD2 (5 bases). Trimming shortened V by 3 bases and J by 7 bases, and 19 bases separated the two germline ends. The CDR3 covers 15 residues. CDR1 MNHNY and CDR2 SVGAGI come from the germline V gene (reference sequence). CDR3 DNA: TGTGCCAGCAGTTATAGGTTTGAGGGTTATGGGGAGCAGTACTTC. Translation gives CASSYRFEGYGEQYF.

The chain combines TRBV19 with TRBJ1-5; the match to TRBD1 covers 7 bases. The germline V gene encodes CDR1 LNHDA and CDR2 SQIVND (reference sequence). The CDR3 is made up of 15 amino acids. The V and J ends lost 3 bases and 0 bases, in that order; junction bases with no gene match: 2. The CDR3 reads CASSMQGDSNQPQHF. The CDR3 bases are TGTGCCAGTAGTATGCAGGGGGATAGCAATCAGCCCCAGCATTTT.

The rearrangement joins TRBV6-1 to TRBJ2-7, with 9 bases lining up with TRBD2. Germline assignment: CDR1 MNHNS and CDR2 SASEGT. Unmatched junction bases numbered 4, after V lost 2 bases and J lost 2 bases. The CDR3 consists of 15 residues. The CDR3 region has the DNA TGTGCCAGCAGTGAAATTAGCGGGGGACCCTACGAGCAGTACTTC. This translates into CASSEISGGPYEQYF.

The V and J genes are TRBV4-3 and TRBJ1-2, with D unresolved. The CDR3 is 18 residues long. CDR1 and CDR2 from the germline V gene are LGHNA and YSLEER. Trimming took 0 bases from V and 6 from J, leaving 23 bases between them. The chain's CDR3 is CASSQEIRRSRPGDGYTF. CDR3 DNA sequence: TGCGCCAGCAGCCAAGAAATCCGCAGGTCCAGACCAGGTGATGGCTACACCTTC.

The gene calls are TRBV4-3 and TRBJ1-1; D might be TRBD1 (5 bases). The germline V and J ends were trimmed by 5 bases and 4 bases, with 20 bases remaining between them. The germline gives CDR1 LGHNA, CDR2 YSLEER. CDR3 length: 16 residues. The CDR3 region is CASSSRSTGAGTEAFF. The CDR3, as DNA: TGCGCCAGCAGCTCCCGATCGACTGGGGCAGGCACTGAAGCTTTCTTT.

The chain has TRBV2 and TRBJ1-5; no clear D gene. V dropped 4 bases and J dropped 2 bases, with 9 bases sitting between them. The CDR3 runs 14 residues. The germline gives CDR1 SNHLY, CDR2 FYNNEI. CDR3: CASSGPRGNQPQHF. The CDR3 nucleotides are TGTGCCAGCAGTGGACCTAGAGGCAATCAGCCCCAGCATTTT.

This chain uses TRBV9 with TRBJ2-3; 9 bases map to TRBD2. Germline assignment: CDR1 SGDLS and CDR2 YYNGEE. After removal of 7 bases from V and 0 bases from J, the junction contained 15 bases not matched to a gene. This CDR3 has 18 residues. CDR3 residues: CASAPARGGSMSTDTQYF. The CDR3 coding sequence is TGTGCCAGCGCTCCTGCGCGGGGGGGCTCGATGAGCACAGATACGCAGTATTTT.

This chain links TRBV6-5 with TRBJ1-6, with 9 bases matching TRBD1. Trimming removed 6 bases from V and 10 bases from J; junction bases left unmatched: 10. In germline, CDR1 is MNHEY, CDR2 SVGAGI. The CDR3 has 15 amino acids. This chain's CDR3 is CASRTWTGDGSPLHF. CDR3 nucleotide sequence: TGTGCCAGCAGAACGTGGACAGGGGATGGCTCACCCCTCCACTTT.

V gene TRBV7-9 combines with J gene TRBJ2-5, with D hard to call. In germline, CDR1 is SEHNR, CDR2 FQNEAQ (reference sequence). With 1 base removed from V and 5 bases from J, the gap between germline ends came to 11 bases. The CDR3 has 14 residues. The CDR3 nucleotides are TGTGCCAGCAGCTTAGACGAGTTCACTGAGACCCAGTACTTC. Translation gives CASSLDEFTETQYF.

The CDR3: CASSPDRGGSTEAFF. In nucleotides, the CDR3 is TGCGCCAGCAGTCCAGACAGGGGGGGAAGCACTGAAGCTTTCTTT. The V and J genes are TRBV4-3 and TRBJ1-1; TRBD1 matches 9 bases. The germline V gene has CDR1 LGHNA and CDR2 YSLEER. The CDR3 is 15 amino acids. V lost 6 bases, J lost 4 bases, and 9 bases stayed unmatched.

This chain uses TRBV7-8 with TRBJ2-7; tentative D call: TRBD2 (6 bases). Deletions cut 0 bases from V and 7 bases from J, with 16 bases between. This CDR3 has 15 residues. Germline assignment: CDR1 SGHVS and CDR2 FQNEAQ. CDR3 region: CASSLAGDPGGEQYF. The CDR3, as DNA: TGTGCCAGCAGCTTAGCGGGGGACCCCGGAGGGGAGCAGTACTTC.

J is TRBJ2-7 and V is TRBV6-5, with 10 bases matching TRBD1. The V segment lost 0 bases and the J segment 2 bases; nucleotides outside the gene matches: 4. Germline assignment: CDR1 MNHEY and CDR2 SVGAGI. CDR3 length: 16 residues. Here the CDR3 reads CASSYSGTGDPYEQYF. DNA of the CDR3: TGTGCCAGCAGTTACTCCGGGACAGGGGACCCCTACGAGCAGTACTTC.

The rearrangement uses TRBV29-1 and TRBJ1-2, with D uncertain. Per germline, CDR1 SQVTM and CDR2 ANQGSEA. V was cut by 4 bases and J by 3 bases, with 9 bases left in between. This CDR3 region has 12 residues. In DNA form, the CDR3 reads TGCAGCGTTGTTCCCCCTGACTATGGCTACACCTTC. It yields the protein CSVVPPDYGYTF.